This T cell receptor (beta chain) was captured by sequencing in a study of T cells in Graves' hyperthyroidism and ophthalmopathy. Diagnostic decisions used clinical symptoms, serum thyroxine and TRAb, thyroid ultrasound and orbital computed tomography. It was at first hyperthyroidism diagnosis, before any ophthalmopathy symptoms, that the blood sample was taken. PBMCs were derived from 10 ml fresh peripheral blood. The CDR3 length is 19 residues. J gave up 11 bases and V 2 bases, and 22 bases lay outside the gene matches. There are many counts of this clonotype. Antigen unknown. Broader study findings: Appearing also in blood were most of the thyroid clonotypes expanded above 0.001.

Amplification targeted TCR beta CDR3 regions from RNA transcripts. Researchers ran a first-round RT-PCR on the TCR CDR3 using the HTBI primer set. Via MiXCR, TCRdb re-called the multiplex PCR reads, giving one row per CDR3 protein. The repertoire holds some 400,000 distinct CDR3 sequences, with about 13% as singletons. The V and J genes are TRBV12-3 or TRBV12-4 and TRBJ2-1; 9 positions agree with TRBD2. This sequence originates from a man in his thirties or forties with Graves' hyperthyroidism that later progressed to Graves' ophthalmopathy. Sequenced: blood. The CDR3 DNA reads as TGTGCCAGCAGTTTAAGGGTAAAACTAGCGGGTAGCCCACTTTTTAAGCAGTTCTTC. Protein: CASSLRVKLAGSPLFKQFF.